What follows is one T cell receptor beta chain and its context. V lost 6 bases and J lost 7; bases outside the gene matches: 9. The CDR3 contains 15 residues. Germline V CDR1 and CDR2: ENHRY, SYGVKD. Authors' analysis steps: Counts of nucleated cells, estimated from reference gene primer amplification, were obtained. Sequencing used immunoSEQ multiplex PCR; TCRdb keeps in-frame clones, though not all of them. From that table come the V and J calls and clone size; the DNA was used to work out D and trimming. The data contain nearly 110,000 clones, more than 70% of them singletons. The data were taken from a study of blood T cell repertoires in COVID-19. The wider study: Samples of COVID-19 (acute and convalescent) were obtained from the United States, Italy and Spain. PBMCs, B-cell-depleted T cells, or T cells were the source of the cDNA or gDNA that made up the material.

The rearrangement joins TRBV10-3 to TRBJ1-6, with TRBD1 matching over 7 bases. The source material was peripheral blood. The origin of this receptor is a man aged 70-80 years with acute or convalescent COVID-19. The CDR3 loop reads CAISGLTGENSPLHF. In DNA form, the CDR3 reads TGTGCCATCAGCGGACTTACAGGGGAAAATTCACCCCTCCACTTT.